These 27 T cell receptor beta chains were all obtained from the same sample, sequenced in a study of shared T cell receptors in the human thymus. Measured with immunoSEQ multiplex PCR; TCRdb has only the in-frame clones, and not every one. The sample includes roughly 660,000 clones, 88% of them seen just once. This same sample was also taken into another study, of human thymus T cells.

The sequencing input was thymocytes. These receptors were collected from a boy younger than two with a congenital heart defect.

The CDR3 coding sequence is TGTGCCAGCAGTGTACTAGCGGGAGGGTCCTACGAGCAGTACTTC. This codes for CASSVLAGGSYEQYF. This chain connects TRBV6-1 to TRBJ2-7; 13 bases line up with TRBD2. This CDR3 spans 15 amino acids. The J segment lost 1 base and the V segment lost 4 bases, leaving 1 base of the junction unmatched. Germline V CDR1 and CDR2: MNHNS, SASEGT.

This clone was seen once. The chain links TRBV4-3 to TRBJ2-3; the match to TRBD2 covers 11 bases. The CDR3 consists of 16 residues. From germline, CDR1 is LGHNA and CDR2 YSLEER. V lost 5 bases to trimming and J lost 5 bases; unmatched junction nucleotides: 9. The CDR3, as DNA: TGCGCCAGCAGCGGCCGACTAGCGGGATCGGAAGATACGCAGTATTTT. The encoded protein is CASSGRLAGSEDTQYF.

This rearrangement joins TRBV11-3 to TRBJ2-3; no definite D call. From germline, CDR1 is SGHNT and CDR2 YENEEA. The V gene lost 5 bases and the J gene lost 1 base, with 13 bases spanning the gap. The CDR3 has 15 amino acids. In nucleotides, the CDR3 is TGTGCCAGCAGCCCTAGTGAGACCCGCACAGATACGCAGTATTTT. Translated, it gives CASSPSETRTDTQYF. Full variable domain (rest looked up from reference TRBV11-3 and TRBJ2-3): EAGVVQSPRYKIIEKKQPVAFWCNPISGHNTLYWYLQNLGQGPELLIRYENEEAVDDSQLPKDRFSAERLKGVDSTLKIQPAELGDSAVYLCASSPSETRTDTQYFGPGTRLTVL.

The rearrangement links TRBV4-2 to TRBJ2-7, with a tentative D call TRBD2 (6 bases). This CDR3 spans 13 amino acids. V was pared by 4 bases and J by 3 bases, with 10 bases between. Germline V gene lookup returns CDR1 LGHNA and CDR2 YNFKEQ. In DNA form, the CDR3 reads TGTGCCAGCAGCCGACTAGAGGGCTACGAGCAGTACTTC. It encodes CASSRLEGYEQYF.

This rearrangement joins TRBV11-3 to TRBJ1-2; 7 bases are a match to TRBD1. The CDR3 has 19 residues. Trimming cost V 5 bases and J 8 bases; bases outside gene matches: 26. Germline V CDR1 and CDR2: SGHNT, YENEEA. DNA for the CDR3: TGTGCCAGCAGCCCCAGAGGGGGCGTTCCGGGACAAAAATCGGAGGGCTACACCTTC. It translates to CASSPRGGVPGQKSEGYTF.

V and J are TRBV6-4 and TRBJ2-7, with TRBD2 matching over 7 bases. The J segment lost 3 bases and the V segment lost 4 bases, leaving 15 bases of the junction unmatched. The CDR3 length is 17 residues. The germline CDR1 and CDR2 sequences are MRHNA and SNTAGT. The CDR3 nucleotides are TGTGCCAGCAGTGTCCCCCCTCGCGGGAGAGCCCTCTACGAGCAGTACTTC. This translates into CASSVPPRGRALYEQYF.

Here the CDR3 reads CATSRGGQTDTGELFF. CDR3 DNA sequence: TGTGCCACCAGCAGAGGGGGACAAACAGACACCGGGGAGCTGTTTTTT. J is TRBJ2-2 and V is TRBV15; TRBD1 is a possible D gene (6 bases). The germline V gene has CDR1 LNHNV and CDR2 YYDKDF (reference sequence). Trimming removed 1 base at V and 3 bases at J, with 12 bases between. The CDR3 is made up of 16 amino acids.

The rearrangement uses TRBV10-2 and TRBJ2-7, with 12 bases that match TRBD1. J gave up 4 bases and V 6 bases, and 7 bases lay outside the gene matches. The V gene's germline CDR1 is WSHSY and CDR2 SAAADI. This CDR3 spans 15 amino acids. CDR3 protein: CASSLGTGGGYEQYF. In DNA, the CDR3 is TGCGCCAGCAGCCTAGGGACAGGGGGCGGGTACGAGCAGTACTTC.

V usage is TRBV19 and J usage is TRBJ2-7, with 10 bases lining up with TRBD2. Germline values: CDR1 LNHDA, CDR2 SQIVND (reference sequence). The J segment lost 5 bases and the V segment lost 1 base, leaving 11 bases of the junction unmatched. This CDR3 has 17 amino acids. For the CDR3, the DNA is TGTGCCAGTAGTATAGGAGGGCTAGCGGGAGATTTCAACGAGCAGTACTTC. Its translation is CASSIGGLAGDFNEQYF.

The CDR3 is CASSSIPRTEETQYF. The CDR3 nucleotides are TGTGCCAGCAGCTCAATACCCAGGACAGAAGAGACCCAGTACTTC. The genes are TRBV5-4 and TRBJ2-5, with TRBD1 as a possible D gene (6 bases). Germline V gene sequence: CDR1 SGHNT, CDR2 YYREEE (reference sequence). V was pared by 3 bases and J by 3 bases, with 15 bases between. The CDR3 is made up of 15 amino acids.

This chain uses TRBV4-3 with TRBJ1-4; unclear D gene. The V gene's germline CDR1 is LGHNA and CDR2 YSLEER. The V end was cut by 3 bases, the J end by 0 bases, with 11 bases between. This CDR3 spans 16 amino acids. CDR3 bases: TGCGCCAGCAGCCAGGAGGACCGTGCAACTAATGAAAAACTGTTTTTT. It specifies CASSQEDRATNEKLFF.

This clone was seen more than once but under ten times. This chain connects TRBV11-3 to TRBJ2-1, with 7 bases lining up with TRBD2. Germline CDR1 is SGHNT and CDR2 is YENEEA. CDR3 length: 16 amino acids. The trim removed 0 bases at V and 9 bases at J, leaving 11 bases unmatched. This chain's CDR3 is CASSLDRGREWGEQFF. DNA for the CDR3: TGTGCCAGCAGCTTAGATCGAGGGCGGGAGTGGGGTGAGCAGTTCTTC.

The genes are TRBV4-1 and TRBJ2-7; 7 nucleotides agree with TRBD1. The junction had 3 bases not matched to a gene; V was cut back by 1 base and J by 0 bases. The CDR3 is 15 residues long. Per germline, CDR1 MGHRA and CDR2 YSYEKL. The CDR3 sequence is CASSQVGDSSYEQYF. In DNA form, the CDR3 reads TGCGCCAGCAGCCAAGTCGGGGACAGCTCCTACGAGCAGTACTTC.

CDR3 nucleotides: TGTGCCAGCAGCGTAGGGGGGGGCGGACAGGGTTACGAGCAGTACTTC. Residues: CASSVGGGGQGYEQYF. The rearrangement links TRBV9 to TRBJ2-7; possibly TRBD1 for D (8 bases). Germline CDR1 and CDR2: SGDLS and YYNGEE. CDR3 length equals 16 residues. V was clipped by 0 bases and J by 4 bases, with 17 bases between them.

The V call is TRBV28, the J call TRBJ2-1, with 8 bases fitting TRBD1. Germline V lookup: CDR1 MDHEN, CDR2 SYDVKM. V shed 4 bases and J 8 bases; nucleotides not matched to a gene: 10. The CDR3 is 15 residues long. CDR3 region: CASSSFWTGFHEQFF. In nucleotides, the CDR3 is TGTGCCAGCAGTTCGTTTTGGACAGGGTTCCATGAGCAGTTCTTC.

The chain links TRBV5-8 to TRBJ2-7; D possibly corresponds to TRBD2 (7 bases). CDR3 size: 17 residues. Trimming stripped 4 bases from V and 0 bases from J, with 20 bases between. The germline V gene has CDR1 SGHTS and CDR2 YDEGEE. The CDR3 region has the DNA TGTGCCAGCAGCCCCCCGAGGGGGGGGATCCACTCCTACGAGCAGTACTTC. It translates to CASSPPRGGIHSYEQYF. The entire variable domain, with the rest obtained from reference TRBV5-8 and TRBJ2-7, is as follows: EAGVTQSPTHLIKTRGQQATLRCSPISGHTSVYWYQQALGLGLQFLLWYDEGEERNRGNFPPRFSGRQFPNYSSELNVNALELEDSALYLCASSPPRGGIHSYEQYFGPGTRLTVT.

A single count supports this clone. The chain joins TRBV14 to TRBJ2-5; 8 bases map to TRBD1. The ends lost 4 bases at V and 5 bases at J; junction bases unmatched: 6. The CDR3 is 14 residues long. Germline CDR1 is SGHDN and CDR2 is FVKESK. This CDR3 reads CASSPKTGGETQYF. DNA for the CDR3: TGTGCCAGCAGCCCTAAAACAGGGGGTGAGACCCAGTACTTC.

V is TRBV11-3 and J is TRBJ2-2; 12 nucleotides match TRBD2. The germline V gene has CDR1 SGHNT and CDR2 YENEEA. The CDR3 is 17 amino acids. J lost 2 bases, V lost 1 base, and 2 bases had no gene match. CDR3 loop: CASSLGLAGVNTGELFF. CDR3 nucleotide sequence: TGTGCCAGCAGCTTAGGACTAGCGGGAGTAAACACCGGGGAGCTGTTTTTT.

The chain recombines TRBV28 with TRBJ2-7; 11 bases are a match to TRBD2. This CDR3 region has 16 residues. The germline V gene encodes CDR1 MDHEN and CDR2 SYDVKM. Trimming took 3 bases from V and 4 from J; bases not matched to a gene: 8. The CDR3 DNA follows: TGTGCCAGCAGTTTGACCAATACTAGCGGGAGTTACGAGCAGTACTTC. Residues: CASSLTNTSGSYEQYF.

This rearrangement joins TRBV4-3 to TRBJ2-1; D unresolved. The CDR3 has 13 amino acids. The ends were cut back, 0 bases at V and 14 bases at J, with 14 bases in the middle. Looked up from germline, CDR1 is LGHNA and CDR2 is YSLEER. The CDR3 DNA reads as TGCGCCAGCAGCCAAGATCGCGATTTAGGAGAGTTCTTC. Encoded protein: CASSQDRDLGEFF.

This sequence joins TRBV27 and TRBJ2-2, with 8 nucleotides matching TRBD1. Germline CDR1 reads MNHEY; CDR2 reads SMNVEV (reference sequence). Trimming cost V 4 bases and J 4 bases; bases outside gene matches: 5. The CDR3 has 15 residues. DNA of the CDR3: TGTGCCAGCAGTTCACGGGACAGGCCCACCGGGGAGCTGTTTTTT. The encoded protein is CASSSRDRPTGELFF.

Here the CDR3 reads CASSLIGQGFGTGELFF. Written as DNA, the CDR3 is TGCGCCAGCAGCTTGATTGGACAGGGCTTTGGCACCGGGGAGCTGTTTTTT. The chain links TRBV5-1 to TRBJ2-2; the match to TRBD1 covers 8 bases. The V gene's germline CDR1 is SGHRS and CDR2 YFSETQ. This CDR3 region has 17 residues. With V trimmed by 1 base and J by 4 bases, 9 bases remained unmatched.

The chain carries TRBV5-4 and TRBJ2-1; 10 bases agree with TRBD2. Per the germline V gene, CDR1 is SGHNT and CDR2 is YYREEE (reference sequence). The CDR3 extends over 14 amino acids. The J segment lost 6 bases and the V segment lost 4 bases, leaving 4 bases of the junction unmatched. CDR3 sequence (DNA): TGTGCCAGCAGCGGAGGACTAGCGGTCAATGAGCAGTTCTTC. This codes for CASSGGLAVNEQFF. Supplemented by reference TRBV5-4 and TRBJ2-1, the full variable domain reads ETGVTQSPTHLIKTRGQQVTLRCSSQSGHNTVSWYQQALGQGPQFIFQYYREEENGRGNFPPRFSGLQFPNYSSELNVNALELDDSALYLCASSGGLAVNEQFFGPGTRLTVL.

V usage is TRBV4-1 and J usage is TRBJ2-1; TRBD2 matches 9 bases. J was trimmed by 6 bases and V by 3 bases; bases with no gene match: 12. This CDR3 has 17 amino acids. The V gene's germline CDR1 is MGHRA and CDR2 YSYEKL. In DNA form, the CDR3 reads TGCGCCAGCAGCCACCCCCTAGCTGCGGGAGGGGGCAATGAGCAGTTCTTC. This encodes CASSHPLAAGGGNEQFF.

J is TRBJ1-5 and V is TRBV19, with TRBD1 matching over 9 bases. Germline loops: CDR1 LNHDA, CDR2 SQIVND (reference sequence). The V gene end was trimmed by 10 bases and the J gene end by 6 bases; junction bases not matched to a gene: 7. The CDR3 length is 13 residues. Here the CDR3 reads CATGQGRIQPQHF. The CDR3 DNA reads TGTGCCACCGGACAGGGGCGGATTCAGCCCCAGCATTTT. The variable domain in full, with the rest retrieved from reference TRBV19 and TRBJ1-5, is DGGITQSPKYLFRKEGQNVTLSCEQNLNHDAMYWYRQDPGQGLRLIYYSQIVNDFQKGDIAEGYSVSREKKESFPLTVTSAQKNPTAFYLCATGQGRIQPQHFGDGTRLSIL.

This rearrangement joins TRBV5-1 to TRBJ2-3; a weak D match, TRBD1 (6 bases). Trimming left V 9 bases short and J 2 bases short, with 31 bases between. The CDR3 consists of 19 residues. Germline CDR1 SGHRS, CDR2 YFSETQ. The CDR3 DNA is TGCGCCAATCATCCCGGACAGACTCGAAATATCGGGTACACAGATACGCAGTATTTT. Translated, it gives CANHPGQTRNIGYTDTQYF.

The chain combines TRBV30 with TRBJ2-3; possibly TRBD1 for D (6 bases). The CDR3 length is 15 residues. V dropped 1 base and J dropped 4 bases, with 15 bases sitting between them. Germline V gene data show CDR1 as GTSNPN and CDR2 as SVGIG (reference sequence). CDR3 in amino acids: CAWSEGGRGPDTQYF. The CDR3, as DNA: TGTGCCTGGAGTGAAGGGGGAAGGGGTCCAGATACGCAGTATTTT.